The 26 T cell receptor beta chains below come from one sample, sequenced in a study of shared clonotypes between healthy human individuals. Sequenced by immunoSEQ multiplex PCR; TCRdb stores in-frame clones only, minus some. The table has about 2 million clones, about 95% seen once. Naive CD8 isolation took CD45RO-negative cells positively selected for CCR7 and excluded terminally differentiated effector memory CD45RA+ cells. The specimen sequenced was naive CD8+ T cells sorted from blood. The origin of the receptors is a young man in good health.

The chain uses TRBV6-6 and TRBJ1-2; 10 bases match TRBD1. The germline V gene encodes CDR1 MNHNY and CDR2 SVGAGI (reference sequence). The CDR3 has 12 amino acids. J lost 7 bases, V lost 9 bases, and 5 bases had no gene match. The CDR3 DNA is TGTGCCAGTGGACAGGGGGGAAGTGGCTACACCTTC. It yields the protein CASGQGGSGYTF.

V and J are TRBV2 and TRBJ1-5; TRBD1 might be the D (6 bases). Deletions cut 4 bases from V and 4 bases from J, with 11 bases between. Germline CDR1 reads SNHLY; CDR2 reads FYNNEI. The CDR3 loop spans 14 amino acids. The CDR3 spells CASSADSWNQPQHF. The CDR3 nucleotides read TGTGCCAGCAGTGCGGACAGTTGGAATCAGCCCCAGCATTTT.

This rearrangement joins TRBV27 to TRBJ1-4; 7 bases map to TRBD1. This CDR3 has 14 amino acids. V was pared by 6 bases and J by 7 bases, with 8 bases of the junction left unmatched. The V gene's germline CDR1 is MNHEY and CDR2 SMNVEV (reference sequence). CDR3 coding DNA: TGTGCCAGCAGGACCGGGACAGCGTTTGAAAAACTGTTTTTT. This translates into CASRTGTAFEKLFF. The full variable domain, with the rest looked up from reference TRBV27 and TRBJ1-4, is EAQVTQNPRYLITVTGKKLTVTCSQNMNHEYMSWYRQDPGLGLRQIYYSMNVEVTDKGDVPEGYKVSRKEKRNFPLILESPSPNQTSLYFCASRTGTAFEKLFFGSGTQLSVL.

J is TRBJ1-5 and V is TRBV7-9; D remains ambiguous. Germline loops: CDR1 SEHNR, CDR2 FQNEAQ (reference sequence). The CDR3 covers 15 residues. V dropped 1 base and J dropped 2 bases, with 9 bases sitting between them. The CDR3 region is CASSLGTLGNQPQHF. The CDR3 nucleotides read TGTGCCAGCAGCTTAGGGACGTTGGGCAATCAGCCCCAGCATTTT.

This sequence joins TRBV2 and TRBJ2-7, with a tentative D call TRBD2 (6 bases). CDR3 size: 17 residues. Per germline, CDR1 SNHLY and CDR2 FYNNEI. Between the trimmed V and J ends, which lost 3 bases and 0 bases, there was a span of 18 bases. DNA for the CDR3: TGTGCCAGCAGTGACCCGTTTTTTTCCGGGAGCTCCTACGAGCAGTACTTC. Amino acids: CASSDPFFSGSSYEQYF. The full variable domain, rest sourced from reference TRBV2 and TRBJ2-7, is EPEVTQTPSHQVTQMGQEVILRCVPISNHLYFYWYRQILGQKVEFLVSFYNNEISEKSEIFDDQFSVERPDGSNFTLKIRSTKLEDSAMYFCASSDPFFSGSSYEQYFGPGTRLTVT.

The V gene is TRBV5-4, the J gene TRBJ2-5; no firm D call. CDR1 and CDR2 (germline): SGHNT, YYREEE (reference sequence). The CDR3 totals 16 residues. V lost 4 bases to trimming and J lost 7 bases, with 23 bases between them. The CDR3: CASSPPHGDGKVTQYF. The CDR3 region has the DNA TGTGCCAGCAGCCCCCCTCATGGGGATGGAAAAGTGACCCAGTACTTC. Full variable domain (remainder filled in from reference TRBV5-4 and TRBJ2-5): ETGVTQSPTHLIKTRGQQVTLRCSSQSGHNTVSWYQQALGQGPQFIFQYYREEENGRGNFPPRFSGLQFPNYSSELNVNALELDDSALYLCASSPPHGDGKVTQYFGPGTRLLVL.

This clone was counted a few times. Other nucleotide sequences from this sample produce the same CDR3. The chain combines TRBV7-9 with TRBJ2-7, with no clear D. In germline, CDR1 is SEHNR, CDR2 FQNEAQ (reference sequence). The V and J ends lost 3 bases and 2 bases respectively, with 5 bases between them. CDR3 length equals 12 residues. Here the CDR3 DNA reads TGTGCCAGCAGCTTGGAGACCTACGAGCAGTACTTC. This encodes CASSLETYEQYF.

A single count supports this clone. This sequence joins TRBV30 and TRBJ2-5; the D gene is possibly TRBD2 (6 bases). Trimming left V 2 bases short and J 3 bases short, with 13 bases between. This CDR3 comprises 14 residues. The germline gives CDR1 GTSNPN, CDR2 SVGIG (reference sequence). The CDR3 loop is CAWSLIWGEETQYF. CDR3 DNA: TGTGCCTGGAGTTTGATATGGGGGGAAGAGACCCAGTACTTC.

The chain is built from TRBV25-1 and TRBJ2-7, with 7 bases lining up with TRBD1. Germline lookup yields CDR1 MGHDK and CDR2 SYGVNS. Germline trimming cut 4 bases from V and 6 bases from J; bases unmatched to any gene: 6. The CDR3 totals 13 residues. In DNA, the CDR3 is TGTGCCAGCAGTGCTACAGGGGCGGGCGAGCAGTACTTC. This gives the protein CASSATGAGEQYF.

The genes are TRBV9 and TRBJ1-6; 7 bases are shared with TRBD1. Germline V gives CDR1 SGDLS, CDR2 YYNGEE. CDR3 length equals 17 residues. Losses at the gene ends were 0 bases for V and 6 bases for J; bases not matched to a gene: 9. DNA of the CDR3: TGTGCCAGCAGCGTAGACGGGGACAGTCACCTTAATTCACCCCTCCACTTT. Amino acids: CASSVDGDSHLNSPLHF.

V usage is TRBV9 and J usage is TRBJ2-1, with a possible D match to TRBD1 (5 bases). Germline V gene data show CDR1 as SGDLS and CDR2 as YYNGEE. CDR3 length: 14 residues. Trimming removed 2 bases from V and 6 bases from J, with 12 bases in between. CDR3 amino acids: CASSVQGATNEQFF. The DNA of the CDR3 is TGTGCCAGCAGCGTTCAAGGGGCTACCAATGAGCAGTTCTTC.

This sequence joins TRBV14 and TRBJ2-7; D gene ambiguous. The CDR3 consists of 14 residues. V lost 1 base to trimming and J lost 5 bases, with 12 bases between them. CDR1 is SGHDN, CDR2 FVKESK, per germline. CDR3 sequence: CASSQGRPAHEQYF. For the CDR3, the DNA is TGTGCCAGCAGCCAAGGGCGTCCTGCCCACGAGCAGTACTTC.

The chain joins TRBV27 to TRBJ1-5, with 7 bases aligning to TRBD1. Losses at the gene ends were 6 bases for V and 8 bases for J; bases not matched to a gene: 10. This CDR3 is 14 amino acids long. Looked up from germline, CDR1 is MNHEY and CDR2 is SMNVEV (reference sequence). DNA of the CDR3: TGTGCCAGCAGCTCCATAGGGACAGTGGAGCCCCAGCATTTT. This gives the protein CASSSIGTVEPQHF.

V and J are TRBV2 and TRBJ1-2, with D uncertain. V was clipped by 7 bases and J by 0 bases, with 30 bases between them. The CDR3 has 20 residues. Per germline, CDR1 SNHLY and CDR2 FYNNEI. CDR3 protein: CASNPRNSYPSRKANYGYTF. As DNA, the CDR3 is TGTGCCAGCAATCCCCGGAACTCCTATCCCTCGCGGAAAGCTAACTATGGCTACACCTTC. Looking up the rest from reference TRBV2 and TRBJ1-2 gives the full variable domain: EPEVTQTPSHQVTQMGQEVILRCVPISNHLYFYWYRQILGQKVEFLVSFYNNEISEKSEIFDDQFSVERPDGSNFTLKIRSTKLEDSAMYFCASNPRNSYPSRKANYGYTFGSGTRLTVV.

The CDR3: CASSSTDGQRQYF. In DNA, the CDR3 is TGTGCCAGCAGTTCGACCGACGGACAGAGACAGTACTTC. V gene TRBV6-5 combines with J gene TRBJ2-4; tentatively, D is TRBD1 (6 bases). Germline assignment: CDR1 MNHEY and CDR2 SVGAGI. CDR3 size: 13 residues. Trimming shortened V by 4 bases and J by 13 bases, and 17 bases separated the two germline ends.

This sequence joins TRBV27 and TRBJ1-6; 8 positions match TRBD1. Germline V lookup: CDR1 MNHEY, CDR2 SMNVEV (reference sequence). V gave up 5 bases and J gave up 6 bases; unmatched junction bases: 6. The CDR3 consists of 15 residues. Written as DNA, the CDR3 is TGTGCCAGCAGTCCTTGGACAGGGAGTAATTCACCCCTCCACTTT. Encoded protein: CASSPWTGSNSPLHF.

The CDR3 sequence: CASSMGPYTDTQYF. The CDR3 DNA follows: TGTGCCAGCAGTATGGGACCGTACACAGATACGCAGTATTTT. This chain connects TRBV7-3 to TRBJ2-3; D assignment may be TRBD1 or TRBD2 (5 bases each). The CDR3 covers 14 residues. Germline CDR1 and CDR2: SGHTA and FQGTGA. V shed 6 bases and J shed 2 bases, with 12 bases lying between them.

J is TRBJ2-6 and V is TRBV15, with unresolved D. Trimming pared 0 bases from V and 3 bases from J, leaving 9 bases between. The germline V gene encodes CDR1 LNHNV and CDR2 YYDKDF (reference sequence). CDR3 length equals 16 residues. CDR3 residues: CATSRDLGRGANVLTF. DNA for the CDR3: TGTGCCACCAGCAGAGATCTGGGTCGTGGGGCCAACGTCCTGACTTTC. The full variable domain, in which reference TRBV15 and TRBJ2-6 provide the parts outside the CDR3, is DAMVIQNPRYQVTQFGKPVTLSCSQTLNHNVMYWYQQKSSQAPKLLFHYYDKDFNNEADTPDNFQSRRPNTSFCFLDIRSPGLGDTAMYLCATSRDLGRGANVLTFGAGSRLTVL.

This clone came up once. The chain combines TRBV9 with TRBJ2-5; tentative D call: TRBD1 (6 bases). Looked up from germline, CDR1 is SGDLS and CDR2 is YYNGEE. There are 15 residues in the CDR3. The germline V and J ends were trimmed by 4 bases and 2 bases, with 15 bases remaining between them. CDR3 nucleotides: TGTGCCAGCAGCCGGACACAGGGCAGGCAAGAGACCCAGTACTTC. Its protein is CASSRTQGRQETQYF.

About this clone: Additional DNA sequences in this sample encode the identical CDR3. The CDR3 region is CASSDGGPLHF. CDR3 nucleotide sequence: TGTGCCAGCAGTGACGGCGGTCCCCTCCACTTT. This chain connects TRBV28 to TRBJ1-6; D not certain. V shed 5 bases and J shed 13 bases, with 9 bases lying between them. CDR3 size: 11 residues. CDR1 is MDHEN and CDR2 is SYDVKM in the germline V gene.

The chain carries TRBV6-1 and TRBJ1-1; no definite D call. Per germline, CDR1 MNHNS and CDR2 SASEGT. The CDR3 has 13 amino acids. Trimming removed 2 bases at V and 7 bases at J, with 11 bases between. The CDR3: CASSEHRQFEAFF. Written as DNA, the CDR3 is TGTGCCAGCAGTGAACACCGTCAGTTTGAAGCTTTCTTT.

The J gene is TRBJ2-7, the V gene TRBV11-2; 9 nucleotides line up with TRBD1. V shed 6 bases, J shed 3 bases, and the junction held 9 bases outside the gene matches. Per germline, CDR1 SGHAT and CDR2 FQNNGV. The CDR3 runs 15 residues. CDR3 DNA: TGTGCCAGCAGTTTACCGGGACAGGGTCTCTACGAGCAGTACTTC. It is translated as CASSLPGQGLYEQYF.

The chain links TRBV7-9 to TRBJ2-2; TRBD2 aligns across 8 bases. The CDR3 sequence is 13 residues long. Germline-derived CDR1 and CDR2 are SEHNR and FQNEAQ (reference sequence). The V segment lost 7 bases and the J segment 5 bases; nucleotides outside the gene matches: 3. The CDR3: CASNGRGTGELFF. The CDR3 DNA follows: TGTGCCAGCAACGGGAGGGGTACCGGGGAGCTGTTTTTT.

This clone was recorded a few times. This chain uses TRBV6-6 with TRBJ1-6, with unresolved D. V was clipped by 6 bases and J by 8 bases, with 11 bases between them. Germline values: CDR1 MNHNY, CDR2 SVGAGI (reference sequence). The CDR3 sequence is 13 residues long. For the CDR3, the DNA is TGTGCCAGCAGCTGGGTGAAGGATTCACCCCTCCACTTT. Encoded protein: CASSWVKDSPLHF.

V and J are TRBV11-2 and TRBJ2-1; the D is unclear. This CDR3 is 14 amino acids long. The V and J ends lost 1 base and 8 bases respectively, with 12 bases between them. Germline values: CDR1 SGHAT, CDR2 FQNNGV. The chain's CDR3 is CASSLGIGVYEQFF. As DNA, the CDR3 is TGTGCCAGCAGCTTAGGGATAGGTGTTTATGAGCAGTTCTTC.

J is TRBJ1-6 and V is TRBV30; D remains unclear. V lost 2 bases to trimming and J lost 8 bases, with 13 bases between them. The CDR3 totals 14 residues. CDR1 is GTSNPN, CDR2 SVGIG, per germline (reference sequence). CDR3 sequence reads: CAWSFPGSYSPLHF. CDR3 in DNA: TGTGCCTGGAGTTTCCCCGGGTCCTATTCACCCCTCCACTTT.